This T cell receptor (beta chain) was obtained from a study of naive and memory T cell subsets. The germline CDR1 and CDR2 sequences are MNHEY and SVGEGT. V shed 0 bases and J shed 5 bases, with 13 bases lying between them. The CDR3 extends over 15 amino acids. TCR cDNA received a 3' ligated oligonucleotide that carried a UMI. RNA was extracted from roughly 2.6 ml of whole blood of healthy adults. This clonotype was seen many times. Ligated cDNA underwent four rounds of PCR with nested alpha and beta constant region primers and SP2. Blood and skin TCR RNA was reverse transcribed with alpha and beta constant primers. MiXCR was run by TCRdb on the 5' RACE reads, yielding one entry per CDR3 protein. The table has over 45,000 distinct CDR3 sequences, more than 7.5% seen once.

This chain links TRBV6-2 or TRBV6-3 with TRBJ1-1; D may be TRBD1 (5 bases). This receptor was identified in a female donor in good health. The chain's CDR3 is CASSYSSQGWTEAFF. Here the CDR3 DNA reads TGTGCCAGCAGTTACTCCTCCCAGGGTTGGACTGAAGCTTTCTTT.